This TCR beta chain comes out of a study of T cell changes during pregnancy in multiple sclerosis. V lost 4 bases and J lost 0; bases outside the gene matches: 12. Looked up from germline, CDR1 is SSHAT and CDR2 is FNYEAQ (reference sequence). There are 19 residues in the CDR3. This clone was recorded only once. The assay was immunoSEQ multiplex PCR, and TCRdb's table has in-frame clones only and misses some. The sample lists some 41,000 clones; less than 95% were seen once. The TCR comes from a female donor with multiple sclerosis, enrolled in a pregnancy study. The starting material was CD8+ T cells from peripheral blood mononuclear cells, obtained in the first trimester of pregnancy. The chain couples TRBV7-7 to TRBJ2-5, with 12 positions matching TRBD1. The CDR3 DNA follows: TGTGCCAGCAGCTCTCTAGGGACAGGGGGCAATGCGTACCAAGAGACCCAGTACTTC. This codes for CASSSLGTGGNAYQETQYF.